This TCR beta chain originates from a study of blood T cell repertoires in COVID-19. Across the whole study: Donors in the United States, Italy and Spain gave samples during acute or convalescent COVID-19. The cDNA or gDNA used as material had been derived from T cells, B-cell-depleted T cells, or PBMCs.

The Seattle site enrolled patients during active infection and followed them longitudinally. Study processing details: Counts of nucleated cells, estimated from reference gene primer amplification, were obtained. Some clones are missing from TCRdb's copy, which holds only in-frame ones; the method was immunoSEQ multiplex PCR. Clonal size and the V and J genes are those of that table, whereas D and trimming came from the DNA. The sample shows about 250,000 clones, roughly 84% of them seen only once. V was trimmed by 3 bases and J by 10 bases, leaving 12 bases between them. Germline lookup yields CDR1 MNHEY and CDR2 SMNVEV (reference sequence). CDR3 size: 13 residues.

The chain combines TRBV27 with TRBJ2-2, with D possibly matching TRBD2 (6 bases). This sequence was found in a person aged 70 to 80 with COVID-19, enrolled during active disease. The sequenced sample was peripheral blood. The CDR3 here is CASSLAGFAELFF. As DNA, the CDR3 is TGTGCCAGCAGTTTGGCGGGGTTTGCGGAGCTGTTTTTT.